Following are 25 T cell receptor beta chains from one sample sequenced in a study of post-analysis software for immune sequencing data. Unique molecular identifiers had been added to the TCR beta cDNA libraries. From the PCR reads, TCRdb called clonotypes with MiXCR, one entry per CDR3 protein. The data hold fewer than 850,000 distinct CDR3 sequences, with just under 30% observed a single time. Study-wide findings and caveats: Included in a set of five TRBV segments more frequent in patients than controls were TRBV5-6, TRBV5-1 and TRBV20-1.

Their cognate antigens are unknown. Sequencing input: blood. All receptors come from a girl aged 10-17 years with multiple sclerosis.

The rearrangement uses TRBV24-1 and TRBJ2-5; the D gene is possibly TRBD1 (5 bases). Trimming removed 8 bases from V and 7 bases from J, with 16 bases in between. Per germline, CDR1 KGHDR and CDR2 SFDVKD. CDR3 length: 13 residues. This CDR3 reads CATNSQGTGTQYF. As DNA, the CDR3 is TGTGCCACCAATTCCCAGGGAACCGGGACCCAGTACTTC.

This chain links TRBV7-2 with TRBJ2-4, with 7 bases aligning to TRBD1. The ends lost 2 bases at V and 1 base at J; junction bases unmatched: 8. The CDR3 has 17 residues. Germline CDR1 reads SGHTA; CDR2 reads FQGNSA. The CDR3 loop is CASSLNVQGMAKNIQYF. For the CDR3, the DNA is TGTGCCAGCAGCTTAAACGTACAGGGGATGGCCAAAAACATTCAGTACTTC.

The CDR3 sequence is CASSLGSTAYLNEQFF. The CDR3 DNA reads as TGCGCCAGCAGCTTGGGGTCGACTGCCTACCTGAATGAGCAGTTCTTC. The chain employs TRBV5-1 and TRBJ2-1, with D uncertain. CDR1 is SGHRS, CDR2 YFSETQ, per germline. V was shortened by 0 bases and J by 7 bases, with 17 bases between the two germline ends. The CDR3 is 16 amino acids. Looking up the rest from reference TRBV5-1 and TRBJ2-1 gives the full variable domain: KAGVTQTPRYLIKTRGQQVTLSCSPISGHRSVSWYQQTPGQGLQFLFEYFSETQRNKGNFPGRFSGRQFSNSRSEMNVSTLELGDSALYLCASSLGSTAYLNEQFFGPGTRLTVL.

This clonotype was found a few times. The chain recombines TRBV20-1 with TRBJ2-5; possibly TRBD1 for D (5 bases). There are 13 residues in the CDR3. V gave up 1 base and J gave up 3 bases, with 9 bases separating them. Germline V gene sequence: CDR1 DFQATT, CDR2 SNEGSKA (reference sequence). The CDR3 bases are TGCAGTGCTAGAGGACAGATGGAAGAGACCCAGTACTTC. Amino acid sequence: CSARGQMEETQYF.

The chain combines TRBV5-1 with TRBJ2-1; 11 positions agree with TRBD2. CDR3 size: 23 residues. V dropped 1 base and J dropped 1; count of bases not matched to a gene: 22. Germline loops: CDR1 SGHRS, CDR2 YFSETQ. As DNA, the CDR3 is TGCGCCAGCAGCTTGCCACGCAAAAAATTACTAGCGGGAGTTCCGCCATCCTACAATGAGCAGTTCTTC. Protein sequence: CASSLPRKKLLAGVPPSYNEQFF.

This clonotype has only one observation. The chain employs TRBV7-9 and TRBJ2-5; 11 bases match TRBD1. Germline V lookup: CDR1 SEHNR, CDR2 FQNEAQ (reference sequence). CDR3 length equals 15 residues. The junction had 7 bases not matched to a gene; V was cut back by 5 bases and J by 5 bases. The CDR3 reads CASSPGTGGWETQYF. In DNA, the CDR3 is TGTGCCAGCAGCCCCGGGACAGGGGGATGGGAGACCCAGTACTTC. Full variable domain (remainder filled in from reference TRBV7-9 and TRBJ2-5): DTGVSQNPRHKITKRGQNVTFRCDPISEHNRLYWYRQTLGQGPEFLTYFQNEAQLEKSRLLSDRFSAERPKGSFSTLEIQRTEQGDSAMYLCASSPGTGGWETQYFGPGTRLLVL.

There are a few counts of this clonotype. This chain uses TRBV10-3 with TRBJ1-4, with 7 bases that match TRBD1. The CDR3 loop spans 16 amino acids. V dropped 7 bases and J dropped 1; count of bases not matched to a gene: 9. From germline, CDR1 is ENHRY and CDR2 SYGVKD. The CDR3 here is CAITLLRQGTNEKLFF. The CDR3 bases are TGTGCCATCACTTTACTCCGACAGGGAACTAATGAAAAACTGTTTTTT.

This sequence joins TRBV5-1 and TRBJ1-4, with 9 nucleotides matching TRBD1. This CDR3 is built from 17 residues. Germline CDR1 and CDR2: SGHRS and YFSETQ. V lost 2 bases and J lost 2; bases outside the gene matches: 7. The CDR3 reads CASSLQGAFWTNEKLFF. The CDR3 coding sequence is TGCGCCAGCAGCTTACAGGGGGCGTTTTGGACTAATGAAAAACTGTTTTTT.

This chain uses TRBV3-1 with TRBJ2-3, with unresolved D. Deletions cut 5 bases from V and 2 bases from J, with 11 bases between. Germline assignment: CDR1 LGHDT and CDR2 YNNKEL (reference sequence). This CDR3 spans 14 amino acids. CDR3 coding DNA: TGTGCCAGCAGCGACGGACGGCCCACAGATACGCAGTATTTT. Its translation: CASSDGRPTDTQYF.

This clonotype has more than one count but fewer than ten. The genes are TRBV12-3 or TRBV12-4 and TRBJ1-6, with D perhaps matching TRBD1 (5 bases). This CDR3 region has 14 residues. The V end was cut by 7 bases, the J end by 8 bases, with 15 bases between. The DNA for the CDR3 is TGTGCCAGCAACATGGGTCTGGGGGATTCACCCCTCCACTTT. It codes for CASNMGLGDSPLHF.

J is TRBJ2-3 and V is TRBV12-3 or TRBV12-4; D ambiguous. The CDR3 loop spans 14 amino acids. The V and J ends lost 7 bases and 0 bases respectively, with 11 bases between them. The CDR3: CASNRDTSTDTQYF. In DNA, the CDR3 is TGTGCCAGCAACCGAGACACGAGCACAGATACGCAGTATTTT.

V gene TRBV6-5 combines with J gene TRBJ2-7; D call uncertain. The CDR3 spans 15 residues. V lost 2 bases to trimming and J lost 4 bases, with 15 bases between them. CDR1 MNHEY and CDR2 SVGAGI come from the germline V gene. The DNA of the CDR3 is TGTGCCAGCAGTTACGGGCAGGACCTACTATACGAGCAGTACTTC. Translation gives CASSYGQDLLYEQYF.

V is TRBV4-3 and J is TRBJ2-1, with 9 bases identical to TRBD2. Trimming removed 2 bases from V and 10 bases from J; junction bases left unmatched: 15. The CDR3 is made up of 17 amino acids. CDR1 and CDR2 from the germline V gene are LGHNA and YSLEER. CDR3 sequence: CASSQRLAETGSYEQFF. Written as DNA, the CDR3 is TGCGCCAGCAGCCAAAGACTAGCGGAGACCGGCTCCTACGAGCAGTTCTTC.

This clonotype was seen only a few times. The genes are TRBV9 and TRBJ2-5, with D perhaps matching TRBD2 (6 bases). The V end was cut by 2 bases, the J end by 8 bases, with 7 bases between. The CDR3 contains 11 residues. The germline CDR1 and CDR2 sequences are SGDLS and YYNGEE. CDR3 bases: TGTGCCAGCAGCGTCGGGAGCACCCAGTACTTC. This codes for CASSVGSTQYF.

This clonotype has only a few counts. The V call is TRBV10-3, the J call TRBJ2-2; no reliable D call. Trimming removed 6 bases from V and 6 bases from J, with 11 bases in between. From germline, CDR1 is ENHRY and CDR2 SYGVKD. The CDR3 loop spans 13 amino acids. CDR3 region: CAISLSGSGELFF. CDR3 DNA sequence: TGTGCCATCAGCCTCTCGGGCTCCGGGGAGCTGTTTTTT.

This clonotype was seen ten or more times. The V call is TRBV7-2, the J call TRBJ2-5, with TRBD2 matching over 8 bases. CDR3 length equals 14 residues. Losses at the gene ends were 6 bases for V and 1 base for J; bases not matched to a gene: 4. In germline, CDR1 is SGHTA, CDR2 FQGNSA. DNA of the CDR3: TGTGCCAGCAGTCTTGGACTAGCCCAAGAGACCCAGTACTTC. This codes for CASSLGLAQETQYF.

The V call is TRBV20-1, the J call TRBJ2-1; 10 bases are a match to TRBD2. There are 17 residues in the CDR3. Germline CDR1 reads DFQATT; CDR2 reads SNEGSKA (reference sequence). Trimming removed 1 base from V and 0 bases from J; junction bases left unmatched: 6. CDR3 DNA: TGCAGTGCTAGAGCTCGGACTAGCGGAAGCTCCTACAATGAGCAGTTCTTC. This encodes CSARARTSGSSYNEQFF.

A few counts support this clonotype. The chain combines TRBV29-1 with TRBJ1-2; D might be TRBD1 (5 bases). Trimming pared 6 bases from V and 4 bases from J, leaving 9 bases between. Looked up from germline, CDR1 is SQVTM and CDR2 is ANQGSEA. The CDR3 is 11 residues long. As DNA, the CDR3 is TGCAGCGTGGCGAGGGGCTATGGCTACACCTTC. Its protein product is CSVARGYGYTF.

This clonotype turned up a few times. The chain has TRBV7-2 and TRBJ1-2; D might be TRBD1 (6 bases). The CDR3 length is 15 residues. V was cut by 5 bases and J by 2 bases, with 15 bases left in between. The V gene's germline CDR1 is SGHTA and CDR2 FQGNSA. The CDR3, as DNA: TGTGCCAGCAGCGCCAGGGGAAGGTTGAACTATGGCTACACCTTC. Encoded protein: CASSARGRLNYGYTF. Variable domain in full (rest from reference TRBV7-2 and TRBJ1-2): GAGVSQSPSNKVTEKGKDVELRCDPISGHTALYWYRQSLGQGLEFLIYFQGNSAPDKSGLPSDRFSAERTGGSVSTLTIQRTQQEDSAVYLCASSARGRLNYGYTFGSGTRLTVV.

This clonotype was seen at least ten times. The chain combines TRBV7-9 with TRBJ2-5, with no clear D. This CDR3 region has 12 residues. The V end lost 5 bases, the J end lost 5 bases, and 9 bases lay between the germline ends. Germline lookup yields CDR1 SEHNR and CDR2 FQNEAQ (reference sequence). Here the CDR3 DNA reads TGTGCCAGCAGCCCCTGGTTGGAGACCCAGTACTTC. It translates to CASSPWLETQYF.

This clonotype was seen only a few times. The CDR3 bases are TGCAGCGTTGTGCATCGGGGAGGCTACACCTTC. Amino acid sequence: CSVVHRGGYTF. This chain links TRBV29-1 with TRBJ1-2, with D unresolved. Germline V lookup: CDR1 SQVTM, CDR2 ANQGSEA. Trimming took off 4 bases at V and 8 bases at J, with 11 bases between the two ends. The CDR3 has 11 residues.

The V gene is TRBV28, the J gene TRBJ2-1; D is perhaps TRBD2 (6 bases). Trimming shortened V by 9 bases and J by 4 bases, and 16 bases separated the two germline ends. The CDR3 has 14 amino acids. Germline loops: CDR1 MDHEN, CDR2 SYDVKM. CDR3 DNA sequence: TGTGCCAGTATAGGGACTGCCGATTACAATGAGCAGTTCTTC. Translation: CASIGTADYNEQFF.

The rearrangement links TRBV7-9 to TRBJ1-1, with TRBD1 as a possible D gene (6 bases). Trimming removed 7 bases from V and 5 bases from J, with 14 bases in between. The CDR3 consists of 13 residues. CDR1 is SEHNR and CDR2 is FQNEAQ in the germline V gene (reference sequence). The CDR3 region has the DNA TGTGCCAGCACCAATCAGGGGAGGACTGAAGCTTTCTTT. Its protein is CASTNQGRTEAFF. The variable domain in full, with the rest retrieved from reference TRBV7-9 and TRBJ1-1, is DTGVSQNPRHKITKRGQNVTFRCDPISEHNRLYWYRQTLGQGPEFLTYFQNEAQLEKSRLLSDRFSAERPKGSFSTLEIQRTEQGDSAMYLCASTNQGRTEAFFGQGTRLTVV.

This clonotype was seen a handful of times. CDR3 coding DNA: TGTGCCAGCAGCACCGGTTTAAGGGTTGCCAAAAACATTCAGTACTTC. It is translated as CASSTGLRVAKNIQYF. The gene calls are TRBV7-2 and TRBJ2-4; D gene unclear. From germline, CDR1 is SGHTA and CDR2 FQGNSA. The CDR3 has 16 amino acids. Trimming cost V 5 bases and J 1 base, with 15 bases left between them.

This clonotype was recorded many times. The chain has TRBV10-1 and TRBJ2-6, with no clear D. Germline loops: CDR1 WNHNN, CDR2 SYGVQD (reference sequence). CDR3 length equals 15 residues. Trimming shortened V by 3 bases and J by 0 bases, and 6 bases separated the two germline ends. The CDR3 region has the DNA TGCGCCAGCAGTGACGATAGCTCTGGGGCCAACGTCCTGACTTTC. Protein: CASSDDSSGANVLTF.